The sequence of this T cell receptor (beta chain) was determined in a study of identical twins. General study findings and limits: The models systematically underestimated how much out-of-frame TCR alpha was shared in monozygotic twins. Conclusions were based on cross-sectional statistical analysis, without following the same donors. Cord blood beta clonotypes that were abundant carried fewer insertions, and memory repertoires showed no such trend.

TCRdb redid the calling of the 5' RACE reads with MiXCR, one entry per CDR3 protein. The sample records 250,000 or so distinct CDR3 sequences, approximately 7% being singletons. As to this clonotype: Antigen specificity is unknown.

The CDR3 loop spans 16 amino acids. Per the germline V gene, CDR1 is SGHRS and CDR2 is YFSETQ. The V and J ends lost 0 bases and 3 bases respectively, with 15 bases between them. This sample was shared with a second study, whose subject was yellow fever vaccine responses in identical twins.

The V gene is TRBV5-1, the J gene TRBJ1-2; D is uncertain. The sequence was obtained from a woman under 30 in good health. Sequencing input: memory (CD45RO+) T cells sorted from blood. In DNA form, the CDR3 reads TGCGCCAGCAGCTTGGTCCAGCGGGCAGGAGACTATGGCTACACCTTC. Its translation is CASSLVQRAGDYGYTF.